The 25 T cell receptor beta chains given below trace back to one sample, sequenced in a study of Ad26.COV2.S vaccination and SARS-CoV-2 variants. Sample treatment: approximately 18 received Ad26.COV2.S at low or high dose, single or two shots; roughly 5 received placebo; per-sample allocation not given. Day 63 after the first injection of vaccine or placebo was the sampling time. Data came from immunoSEQ multiplex PCR; TCRdb stores just in-frame clones and leaves some out. The sample lists 300,000 to 350,000 clones; 90% were seen once. Here the sequenced sample was peripheral blood, taken in a trial of Ad26.COV2.S vaccine versus placebo. The receptors stem from a person aged 18-65 years who received the Ad26.COV2.S COVID-19 vaccine or a placebo.

The chain carries TRBV7-9 and TRBJ1-3, with a tentative D call TRBD1 (6 bases). The CDR3 is 13 residues long. Germline V lookup: CDR1 SEHNR, CDR2 FQNEAQ (reference sequence). Trimming took off 10 bases at V and 4 bases at J, with 14 bases between the two ends. The chain's CDR3 is CATGGGPGNTIYF. The CDR3 region has the DNA TGTGCCACCGGGGGGGGCCCCGGAAACACCATATATTTT. The full variable domain, in which reference TRBV7-9 and TRBJ1-3 provide the parts outside the CDR3, is DTGVSQNPRHKITKRGQNVTFRCDPISEHNRLYWYRQTLGQGPEFLTYFQNEAQLEKSRLLSDRFSAERPKGSFSTLEIQRTEQGDSAMYLCATGGGPGNTIYFGEGSWLTVV.

The CDR3 sequence is CASSVGLAGASNTGELFF. The CDR3 nucleotides read TGTGCCAGCAGCGTAGGACTAGCGGGAGCCTCGAACACCGGGGAGCTGTTTTTT. This chain joins TRBV9 and TRBJ2-2; TRBD2 aligns across 12 bases. CDR3 length equals 18 residues. Germline CDR1 and CDR2: SGDLS and YYNGEE. Trimming cost V 0 bases and J 0 bases; bases outside gene matches: 3.

The rearrangement uses TRBV11-1 and TRBJ2-5, with D unclear. CDR3 size: 13 residues. CDR1 and CDR2 (germline): SGHAT, FQDESV (reference sequence). V was clipped by 5 bases and J by 1 base, with 8 bases between them. CDR3 DNA sequence: TGTGCCAGCAGCGTAAATTTCCAAGAGACCCAGTACTTC. Amino acid sequence: CASSVNFQETQYF.

The J gene is TRBJ2-7, the V gene TRBV12-3 or TRBV12-4; 7 bases align to TRBD2. The junction had 5 bases not matched to a gene; V was cut back by 8 bases and J by 1 base. This CDR3 contains 13 residues. The CDR3 reads CASFDGGSYEQYF. The CDR3 nucleotides read TGTGCCAGCTTTGACGGGGGGTCCTACGAGCAGTACTTC.

This clone was seen once. The rearrangement uses TRBV21-1 and TRBJ2-1; the table names TRBD2, a call not compared with the DNA. TRBV21-1 corresponds to a pseudogene. CDR3 size: 16 residues. The CDR3, as DNA: TGTGCCAGCAGCCGGACTAGCACTGACCTTTACAATGAGCAGTTCTTC. Its protein product is CASSRTSTDLYNEQFF.

The J gene is TRBJ1-1, the V gene TRBV6-5; D gene ambiguous. The germline V gene encodes CDR1 MNHEY and CDR2 SVGAGI. The CDR3 is made up of 15 amino acids. Deletions cut 7 bases from V and 1 base from J, with 16 bases between. This chain's CDR3 is CASTRTSTPNTEAFF. CDR3 coding DNA: TGTGCCAGCACCCGGACGTCGACCCCGAACACTGAAGCTTTCTTT.

The chain is built from TRBV30 and TRBJ2-5, with D tentatively TRBD1 (7 bases). The CDR3 totals 15 residues. The germline V gene has CDR1 GTSNPN and CDR2 SVGIG (reference sequence). The germline V and J ends were trimmed by 2 bases and 5 bases, with 18 bases remaining between them. The DNA for the CDR3 is TGTGCCTGGAGTACACAAGCGGCAGGGGGGGAGACCCAGTACTTC. This sequence encodes CAWSTQAAGGETQYF. Looking up the rest from reference TRBV30 and TRBJ2-5 gives the full variable domain: SQTIHQWPATLVQPVGSPLSLECTVEGTSNPNLYWYRQAAGRGLQLLFYSVGIGQISSEVPQNLSASRPQDRQFILSSKKLLLSDSGFYLCAWSTQAAGGETQYFGPGTRLLVL.

The chain links TRBV19 to TRBJ2-1, with 9 bases identical to TRBD1. CDR1 LNHDA and CDR2 SQIVND come from the germline V gene (reference sequence). The CDR3 runs to 15 residues. V lost 5 bases and J lost 4; bases outside the gene matches: 6. CDR3 sequence: CASSPRTGAYNEQFF. CDR3 in DNA: TGTGCCAGTAGTCCAAGGACAGGGGCGTACAATGAGCAGTTCTTC.

This sequence joins TRBV15 and TRBJ1-6; no firm D call. The germline V gene has CDR1 LNHNV and CDR2 YYDKDF (reference sequence). The CDR3 runs 13 residues. The V and J ends lost 0 bases and 8 bases respectively, with 5 bases between them. The CDR3 region is CATSRDQYSPLHF. In DNA form, the CDR3 reads TGTGCCACCAGCAGAGACCAGTATTCACCCCTCCACTTT.

CDR3: CASSPKETQYF. The CDR3 DNA sequence: TGTGCCAGCAGTCCCAAAGAGACCCAGTACTTC. The rearrangement uses TRBV27 and TRBJ2-5; D is unresolved. The CDR3 contains 11 residues. Germline assignment: CDR1 MNHEY and CDR2 SMNVEV (reference sequence). V lost 5 bases and J 3 bases, leaving 4 bases between the germline ends.

The genes are TRBV6-5 and TRBJ1-1, with D tentatively TRBD1 (6 bases). CDR1 is MNHEY, CDR2 SVGAGI, per germline. V was shortened by 5 bases and J by 6 bases, with 13 bases between the two germline ends. This CDR3 is built from 13 residues. The CDR3 is CASSKQGWAEAFF. DNA of the CDR3: TGTGCCAGCAGTAAACAGGGTTGGGCTGAAGCTTTCTTT.

The chain employs TRBV9 and TRBJ2-2; possible D gene TRBD2, 6 bases. This CDR3 has 17 amino acids. Per the germline V gene, CDR1 is SGDLS and CDR2 is YYNGEE. The germline V and J ends were trimmed by 3 bases and 5 bases, with 20 bases remaining between them. CDR3 coding DNA: TGTGCCAGCAGCGGGGCCTGGGGGGAGATAGTTACCGGGGAGCTGTTTTTT. Translation gives CASSGAWGEIVTGELFF.

Worth noting for this clone: The same CDR3 can be traced to other DNA sequences in this sample. CDR3: CASSLLNTEAFF. CDR3 in DNA: TGTGCCAGCAGTTTGCTGAACACTGAAGCTTTCTTT. The gene calls are TRBV12-3 or TRBV12-4 and TRBJ1-1; D gene unclear. Trimming took off 3 bases at V and 0 bases at J, with 2 bases between the two ends. CDR3 length equals 12 residues.

With respect to this clone: Other DNA sequences in the same sample also yield this CDR3. The chain has TRBV27 and TRBJ1-1; D is possibly TRBD1 (5 bases). The CDR3 consists of 13 residues. The V end lost 2 bases, the J end lost 4 bases, and 8 bases lay between the germline ends. Germline V CDR1 and CDR2: MNHEY, SMNVEV (reference sequence). CDR3 in amino acids: CASSLGRGTEAFF. The CDR3 coding sequence is TGTGCCAGCAGTTTAGGGAGGGGCACTGAAGCTTTCTTT.

The rearrangement uses TRBV15 and TRBJ1-3; D remains ambiguous. Germline CDR1 and CDR2: LNHNV and YYDKDF (reference sequence). The V gene lost 6 bases and the J gene lost 7 bases, with 19 bases spanning the gap. CDR3 length: 15 residues. The chain's CDR3 is CATREGEQGINTIYF. In DNA form, the CDR3 reads TGTGCCACCAGAGAAGGAGAACAAGGGATCAACACCATATATTTT.

The chain links TRBV7-9 to TRBJ2-1; 9 bases are a match to TRBD2. From germline, CDR1 is SEHNR and CDR2 FQNEAQ (reference sequence). With V trimmed by 3 bases and J by 8 bases, 8 bases remained unmatched. The CDR3 has 15 amino acids. The CDR3 here is CASSFRGGASDEQFF. As DNA, the CDR3 is TGTGCCAGCAGCTTTCGCGGGGGGGCGAGCGATGAGCAGTTCTTC.

This chain connects TRBV7-9 to TRBJ2-7; 10 positions match TRBD1. After removal of 5 bases from V and 2 bases from J, the junction contained 12 bases not matched to a gene. Germline V CDR1 and CDR2: SEHNR, FQNEAQ (reference sequence). The CDR3 is 17 residues long. The chain's CDR3 is CASSPQAGQGRPYEQYF. DNA for the CDR3: TGTGCCAGCAGCCCCCAAGCGGGACAGGGGAGACCCTACGAGCAGTACTTC. The variable domain in full, with the rest retrieved from reference TRBV7-9 and TRBJ2-7, is DTGVSQNPRHKITKRGQNVTFRCDPISEHNRLYWYRQTLGQGPEFLTYFQNEAQLEKSRLLSDRFSAERPKGSFSTLEIQRTEQGDSAMYLCASSPQAGQGRPYEQYFGPGTRLTVT.

The chain joins TRBV5-1 to TRBJ1-2, with 7 bases that match TRBD1. J was trimmed by 4 bases and V by 3 bases; bases with no gene match: 3. CDR3 size: 13 residues. Germline V lookup: CDR1 SGHRS, CDR2 YFSETQ. The CDR3 bases are TGCGCCAGCAGCTCGGGACAGTCCTATGGCTACACCTTC. It yields the protein CASSSGQSYGYTF.

The rearrangement joins TRBV30 to TRBJ1-2; no definite D call. CDR1 is GTSNPN, CDR2 SVGIG, per germline (reference sequence). Trimming took off 7 bases at V and 3 bases at J, with 9 bases between the two ends. The CDR3 runs 11 residues. CDR3 nucleotides: TGTGCCTCCGGTCGGGACTATGGCTACACCTTC. As protein: CASGRDYGYTF.

This chain joins TRBV15 and TRBJ2-7; D possibly uses TRBD1 or TRBD2 (5 bases each). Germline V gene lookup returns CDR1 LNHNV and CDR2 YYDKDF (reference sequence). This CDR3 is 17 amino acids long. Trimming cost V 0 bases and J 6 bases, with 21 bases left between them. The CDR3 sequence: CATSRDRGVVAQTEQYF. CDR3 DNA sequence: TGTGCCACCAGCAGAGATCGAGGGGTAGTTGCACAAACCGAGCAGTACTTC.

The V and J genes are TRBV19 and TRBJ2-7; 7 positions agree with TRBD2. Germline V gives CDR1 LNHDA, CDR2 SQIVND (reference sequence). Unmatched junction bases numbered 10, after V lost 6 bases and J lost 5 bases. This CDR3 has 14 amino acids. The DNA of the CDR3 is TGTGCCAGTAGCCCTTTAGCAGCGGGGAACGAGCAGTACTTC. It encodes CASSPLAAGNEQYF.

This sequence joins TRBV21-1 and TRBJ1-2. TRBV21-1 has pseudogene status. This CDR3 contains 14 residues. The CDR3 region has the DNA TGTGCCAGCAGCAAAGCAACCTCCCGGAATGGCTACACCTTC. Protein product: CASSKATSRNGYTF.

The V and J genes are TRBV9 and TRBJ1-2; D is ambiguous. The CDR3 has 14 residues. The ends were cut back, 2 bases at V and 6 bases at J, with 14 bases in the middle. Germline CDR1 SGDLS, CDR2 YYNGEE. CDR3 in amino acids: CASSVEYGDNGYTF. In DNA, the CDR3 is TGTGCCAGCAGCGTCGAGTATGGGGATAATGGCTACACCTTC.

The gene calls are TRBV6-1 and TRBJ1-4, with no clear D. This CDR3 is 18 amino acids long. Trimming stripped 2 bases from V and 0 bases from J, with 16 bases between. Germline-derived CDR1 and CDR2 are MNHNS and SASEGT. CDR3 amino acids: CASSERWSSIATNEKLFF. The CDR3 nucleotides read TGTGCCAGCAGTGAACGATGGTCATCGATTGCAACTAATGAAAAACTGTTTTTT.

This clone was counted only a few times. Additional DNA sequences in this sample encode the identical CDR3. The rearrangement joins TRBV27 to TRBJ2-7; 9 positions match TRBD1. The length of the CDR3 is 15 residues. Germline values: CDR1 MNHEY, CDR2 SMNVEV (reference sequence). V lost 4 bases and J lost 3; bases outside the gene matches: 7. CDR3 loop: CASSSPGQGSYEQYF. CDR3 DNA: TGTGCCAGCAGTTCCCCCGGACAGGGGAGCTACGAGCAGTACTTC.